This TCR beta chain was captured by sequencing in a study of cytomegalovirus exposure and HLA in healthy donors. Study-wide points: A reported reduction in N-insertions relative to the 666-donor mean was seen in an Asian-associated ancestry cluster in a later analysis. Rare TCR sequences predominated, though certain public TCRs were found in many donors. A later analysis revealed that TCR association rates differed between HLA loci, peaking at DRB1 and bottoming out at HLA-C.

Healthy bone marrow donors supplied every sample. This PCR relied on a set of 60 Vbeta primers and 13 Jbeta primers. Sequencing was performed with immunoSEQ multiplex PCR; in TCRdb, only in-frame clones are kept and a portion is missing. The sample lists some 150,000 clones, about 80% occurring once. As to this clone: What it recognizes is unknown.

This CDR3 comprises 12 residues. The V gene's germline CDR1 is SGHRS and CDR2 YFSETQ. The V end lost 3 bases, the J end lost 3 bases, and 6 bases lay between the germline ends. The sequence derives from a young man in good health and CMV-seropositive. This chain links TRBV5-1 with TRBJ1-1, with D possibly matching TRBD1 (6 bases). Source material: PBMCs. The CDR3 bases are TGCGCCAGCAGCTCAGGGGACACTGAAGCTTTCTTT. It yields the protein CASSSGDTEAFF.